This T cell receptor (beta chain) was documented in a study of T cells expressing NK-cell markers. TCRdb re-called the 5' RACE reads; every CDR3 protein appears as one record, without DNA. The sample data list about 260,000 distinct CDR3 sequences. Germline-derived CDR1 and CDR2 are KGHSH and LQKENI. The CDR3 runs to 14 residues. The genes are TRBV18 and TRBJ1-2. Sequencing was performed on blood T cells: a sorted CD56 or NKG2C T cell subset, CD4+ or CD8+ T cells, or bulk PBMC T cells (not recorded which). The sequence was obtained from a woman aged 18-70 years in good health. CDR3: CASSTGLSEGGYTF.